The rows below give T cell receptor beta chains drawn from one sample of a study of blood T cell repertoires in COVID-19. Data came from immunoSEQ multiplex PCR; TCRdb stores just in-frame clones and leaves some out. The data contain approximately 69,000 clones, about 90% of them singletons. Sequencing input: peripheral blood. The receptors here all came from a man aged 50 to 59 with acute or convalescent COVID-19. The CDR3 runs from the conserved cysteine through the conserved F or W. A D gene is named only where the DNA matches it firmly.

v_gene	d_gene	CDR3aa
TRBV2	.	CASTERGTTYNEQFF
TRBV27	TRBD1	CASTSSGGPNQPQHF
TRBV4-1	.	CASSHAPGLSTYNEQFF
TRBV6-5	TRBD1	CASSRDRGMNEQYF
TRBV11-2	.	CASSLYSLSGANVLTF
TRBV27	TRBD2	CASSFSGLAVTYEQYF
TRBV6-5	.	CASSRLPPGGYTF
TRBV11-2	TRBD2	CASSFRLAGQQFF
TRBV6-5	.	CASSYSSGANTEAFF
TRBV19	TRBD1	CASSIGQGIEAFF
TRBV5-1	TRBD2	CASTSGRTGGTDTQYF
TRBV6-1	.	CASSEVGGGGSYGYTF
TRBV7-2	TRBD1	CASSLVIGTENYNEQFF
TRBV7-2	TRBD2	CASSASGTSYEQYF
TRBV19	TRBD2	CASSILAGVAGELFF
TRBV7-2	.	CASSLDGGNLDEQYF
TRBV14	TRBD1	CASSLRTGGGTEAFF
TRBV6-6	.	CASSYPESNSPLHF
TRBV5-4	TRBD2	CASSEGLAGAGELFF
TRBV11-2	TRBD2	CASSLGRKKAGGSYNEQFF
TRBV5-5	.	CASSFPTPRGYNEQFF
TRBV10-1	TRBD1	CASSEWGQGATGELFF
TRBV30	.	CAWSGTPSNQPQHF
TRBV2	.	CASNAPPRGFNTGELFF
TRBV5-1	TRBD2	CASSLEGGRPEQYF
TRBV30	.	CAGGGGPNEKLFF
TRBV9	TRBD1	CASSAGQSYGYTF